This record covers a single T cell receptor beta chain. The antigen this receptor binds is unknown. One junction end does not reproduce the germline sequence, and a read error may be involved. The patients picked for sequencing were ones in whom flow cytometry had shown an expansion of CD8+CD57+ cells. Every patient had severe acquired aplastic anemia, diagnosed using the International Study of Aplastic Anemia and Agranulocytosis and Camitta criteria. No patient had received any therapy when blood was sampled. In this study, sorted CD4+ and CD8+ T cells from the blood of healthy subjects and of severe aplastic anemia patients had their TCR repertoires deep-sequenced. In the USA, patient enrollment took place under clinicaltrials.gov protocols 00001620, 01623167, 00001397, 00071045, 00081523 and 00961064. Ficoll-Paque density gradient centrifugation was used to isolate peripheral blood mononuclear cells. Before DNA extraction, CD4+ and CD8+ T cells were sorted by FACS or by magnetic beads.

The source of the sample is a study of CD8+CD57+ T cells in acquired aplastic anemia (dated by TCRdb to the late 2010s). Context from the whole study: DNA extracted from sorted CD4+ and CD8+ cells had a mean of around 3 ug, with a range of 0.2 to 27.4 ug. CD8+CD57+ expansion was defined as frequency above the mean frequency observed in healthy subjects. Study-wide findings and limitations: Twenty-nine CD8+ CDR3 sequences were found in both patients and controls but appeared to be highly expressed in patients and within the immunodominant clones of the patients. Patients and healthy controls showed no significant difference in CD8+ Simpson's diversity (P=0.060).

Taken from the germline V gene (reference sequence), the CDR1 and CDR2 loops are SSHAT and FNYEAQ. The cysteine opens and the phenylalanine closes a CDR3 of 15 amino acids. Just the 45-base CDR3 DNA is kept, in frame starting at base 1. Genomic DNA served as template for TCR beta VDJ combination and CDR3 sequence profiling. An Illumina HiSeq 2000 was the platform used for TCR repertoire sequencing. For the original study's pipeline: TRBV/TRBJ rearrangement plots, CDR3 size and DJ length profiles, and Simpson's diversity index were used to evaluate the repertoires. The most abundant DNA sequence in the deep sequencing data was defined as the immunodominant clone. CDR3 amino acid sequences were screened for sharing across subjects and compared with published repertoires and the VDJdb database. The public reads were reprocessed in TCRdb via fastp at Q25 and MiXCR, keeping in-frame beta chains. Records with the same CDR3 protein are collapsed into one entry carrying the most frequent genes and DNA. The V and J calls were not made by the authors but by TCRdb's processing. This sample is represented by approximately 220,000 distinct CDR3 sequences; 45% to 50% of them were singletons. The top ten constitute about 8.3% of the sample.

The sequence was obtained from a human donor with aplastic anemia. Sequences were obtained from sorted CD4+, CD8+, or CD8+CD57+ T cells (not recorded which) from PBMCs. Recombination joined TRBV7-7 with TRBJ1-5; TRBD1 is possibly the D segment (5 matching bases). The CDR3 reads CASSLGVSGEQPQHF. The nucleotide sequence reads as follows: TGTGCTAGCAGCTTAGGGGTTTCGGGGGAGCAGCCCCAGCATTTT.